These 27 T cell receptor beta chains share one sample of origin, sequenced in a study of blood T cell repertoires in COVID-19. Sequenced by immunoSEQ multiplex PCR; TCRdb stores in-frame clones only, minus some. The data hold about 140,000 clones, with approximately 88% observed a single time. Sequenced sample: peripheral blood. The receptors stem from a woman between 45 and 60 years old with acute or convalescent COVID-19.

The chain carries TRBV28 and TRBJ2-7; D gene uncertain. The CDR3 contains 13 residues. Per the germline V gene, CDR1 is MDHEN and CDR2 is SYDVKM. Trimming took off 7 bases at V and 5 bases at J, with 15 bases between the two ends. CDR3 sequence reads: CASTLSSAHEQYF. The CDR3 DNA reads TGTGCCAGCACCCTATCGAGCGCCCACGAGCAGTACTTC.

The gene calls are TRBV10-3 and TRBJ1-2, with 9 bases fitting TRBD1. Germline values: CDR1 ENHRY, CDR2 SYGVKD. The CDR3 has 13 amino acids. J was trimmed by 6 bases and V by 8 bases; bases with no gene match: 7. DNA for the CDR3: TGTGCCATCCTGGGACAGGGACTAGATGGCTACACCTTC. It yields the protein CAILGQGLDGYTF.

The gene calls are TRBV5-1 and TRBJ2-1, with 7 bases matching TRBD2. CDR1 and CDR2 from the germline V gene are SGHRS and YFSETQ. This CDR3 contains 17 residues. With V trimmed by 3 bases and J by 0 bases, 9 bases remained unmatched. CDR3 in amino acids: CASSSGNSGLSYNEQFF. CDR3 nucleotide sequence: TGCGCCAGCAGCTCCGGGAATAGCGGGCTCTCCTACAATGAGCAGTTCTTC.

CDR3 region: CATSGGGKQYF. The CDR3 DNA follows: TGTGCCACCAGTGGGGGCGGAAAACAGTACTTC. The V gene is TRBV24-1, the J gene TRBJ2-7; possible D gene TRBD1, 5 bases. Germline V gene lookup returns CDR1 KGHDR and CDR2 SFDVKD. Trimming pared 5 bases from V and 10 bases from J, leaving 11 bases between. The CDR3 covers 11 residues.

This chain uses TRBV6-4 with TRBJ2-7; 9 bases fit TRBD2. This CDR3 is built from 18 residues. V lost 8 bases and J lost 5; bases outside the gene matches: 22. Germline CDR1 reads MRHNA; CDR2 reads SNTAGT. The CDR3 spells CASPLKGVLRGGNHEQYF. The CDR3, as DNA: TGTGCCAGCCCCCTCAAAGGAGTATTGCGGGGGGGTAACCACGAGCAGTACTTC.

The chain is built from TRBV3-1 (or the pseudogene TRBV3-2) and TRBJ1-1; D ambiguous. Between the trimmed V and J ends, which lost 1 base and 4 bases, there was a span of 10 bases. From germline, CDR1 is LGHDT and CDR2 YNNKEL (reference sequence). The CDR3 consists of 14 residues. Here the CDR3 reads CASSQVRESTEAFF. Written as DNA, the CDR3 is TGTGCCAGCAGCCAAGTAAGGGAGAGCACTGAAGCTTTCTTT.

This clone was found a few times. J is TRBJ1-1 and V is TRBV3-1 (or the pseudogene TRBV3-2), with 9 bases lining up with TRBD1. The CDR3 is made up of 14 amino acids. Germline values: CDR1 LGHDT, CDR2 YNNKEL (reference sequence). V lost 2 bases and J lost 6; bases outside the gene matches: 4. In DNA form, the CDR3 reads TGTGCCAGCAGCCAACAGGGACAGGGCTCTGAAGCTTTCTTT. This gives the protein CASSQQGQGSEAFF.

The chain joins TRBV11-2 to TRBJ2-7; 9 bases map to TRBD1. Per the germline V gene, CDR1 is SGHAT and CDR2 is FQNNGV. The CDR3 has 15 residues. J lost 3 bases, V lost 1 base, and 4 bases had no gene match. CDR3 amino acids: CASSLVQGAGYEQYF. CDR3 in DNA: TGTGCCAGCAGCTTAGTACAGGGGGCGGGCTACGAGCAGTACTTC. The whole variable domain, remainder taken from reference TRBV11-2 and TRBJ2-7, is EAGVAQSPRYKIIEKRQSVAFWCNPISGHATLYWYQQILGQGPKLLIQFQNNGVVDDSQLPKDRFSAERLKGVDSTLKIQPAKLEDSAVYLCASSLVQGAGYEQYFGPGTRLTVT.

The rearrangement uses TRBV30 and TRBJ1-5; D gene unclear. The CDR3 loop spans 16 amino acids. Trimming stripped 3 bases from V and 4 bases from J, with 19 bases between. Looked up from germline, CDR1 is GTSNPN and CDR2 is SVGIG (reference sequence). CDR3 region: CAWSLPRGYGNQPQHF. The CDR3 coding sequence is TGTGCCTGGAGCTTACCACGGGGTTACGGAAATCAGCCCCAGCATTTT. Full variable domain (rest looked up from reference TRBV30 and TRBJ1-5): SQTIHQWPATLVQPVGSPLSLECTVEGTSNPNLYWYRQAAGRGLQLLFYSVGIGQISSEVPQNLSASRPQDRQFILSSKKLLLSDSGFYLCAWSLPRGYGNQPQHFGDGTRLSIL.

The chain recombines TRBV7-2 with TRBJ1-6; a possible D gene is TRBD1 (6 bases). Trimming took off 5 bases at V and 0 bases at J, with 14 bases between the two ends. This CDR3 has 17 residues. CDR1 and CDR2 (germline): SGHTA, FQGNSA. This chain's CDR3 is CASSPRDTYSYNSPLHF. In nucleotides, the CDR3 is TGTGCCAGCAGCCCCCGGGACACCTACTCCTATAATTCACCCCTCCACTTT.

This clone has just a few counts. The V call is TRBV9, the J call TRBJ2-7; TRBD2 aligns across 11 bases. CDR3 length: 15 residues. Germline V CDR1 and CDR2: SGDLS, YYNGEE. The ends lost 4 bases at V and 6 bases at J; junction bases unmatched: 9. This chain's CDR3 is CASSPRLAGNLEQYF. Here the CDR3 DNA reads TGTGCCAGCAGCCCGAGACTAGCGGGGAATCTCGAGCAGTACTTC.

The CDR3, as DNA: TGTGCTAGTGGTTTGGATTTGGGGACTTTCGACCAGCAGTTCTTC. Translated, it gives CASGLDLGTFDQQFF. The chain links TRBV12-5 to TRBJ2-1; maybe TRBD2 (6 bases). CDR1 and CDR2 from the germline V gene are LGHNT and FRNRAP. Between the trimmed V and J ends, which lost 1 base and 11 bases, there was a span of 18 bases. The CDR3 spans 15 residues.

CDR3: CASSTGQGAGNSPLHF. The DNA for the CDR3 is TGTGCCAGCAGTACCGGACAGGGGGCGGGAAATTCACCCCTCCACTTT. This sequence joins TRBV28 and TRBJ1-6; 11 nucleotides line up with TRBD1. With 5 bases clipped from V and 7 bases from J, the junction kept 7 bases outside the gene matches. Germline V gene sequence: CDR1 MDHEN, CDR2 SYDVKM. The CDR3 extends over 16 amino acids.

CDR3 loop: CASSISRNSGNTIYF. The CDR3 DNA follows: TGTGCCAGTAGTATTAGTCGAAACTCTGGAAACACCATATATTTT. The rearrangement uses TRBV19 and TRBJ1-3; D gene uncertain. V dropped 3 bases and J dropped 0 bases, with 9 bases sitting between them. Germline CDR1 and CDR2: LNHDA and SQIVND (reference sequence). This CDR3 region has 15 residues.

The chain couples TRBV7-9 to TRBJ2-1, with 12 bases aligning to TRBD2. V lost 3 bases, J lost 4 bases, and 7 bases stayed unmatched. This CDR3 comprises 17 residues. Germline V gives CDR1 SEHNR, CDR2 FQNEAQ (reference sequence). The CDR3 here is CASSFSTSGGPYNEQFF. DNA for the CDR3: TGTGCCAGCAGCTTCTCAACTAGCGGGGGGCCGTACAATGAGCAGTTCTTC.

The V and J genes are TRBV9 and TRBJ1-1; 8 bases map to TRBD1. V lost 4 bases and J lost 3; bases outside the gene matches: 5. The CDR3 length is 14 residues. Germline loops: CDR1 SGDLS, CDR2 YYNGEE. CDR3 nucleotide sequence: TGTGCCAGCAGCCCTAGGACAGGGTACACTGAAGCTTTCTTT. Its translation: CASSPRTGYTEAFF.

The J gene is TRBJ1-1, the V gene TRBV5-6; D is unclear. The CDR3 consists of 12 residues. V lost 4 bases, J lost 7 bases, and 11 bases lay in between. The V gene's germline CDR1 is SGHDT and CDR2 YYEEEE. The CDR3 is CASSPGVGEAFF. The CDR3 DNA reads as TGTGCCAGCAGCCCGGGAGTAGGTGAAGCTTTCTTT.

CDR3 sequence reads: CASSFGRGDEKLFF. DNA for the CDR3: TGTGCCAGCAGCTTCGGCAGGGGGGACGAAAAACTGTTTTTT. The rearrangement uses TRBV7-9 and TRBJ1-4; 7 nucleotides line up with TRBD1. The junction had 6 bases not matched to a gene; V was cut back by 3 bases and J by 8 bases. The CDR3 covers 14 residues. The germline V gene has CDR1 SEHNR and CDR2 FQNEAQ (reference sequence).

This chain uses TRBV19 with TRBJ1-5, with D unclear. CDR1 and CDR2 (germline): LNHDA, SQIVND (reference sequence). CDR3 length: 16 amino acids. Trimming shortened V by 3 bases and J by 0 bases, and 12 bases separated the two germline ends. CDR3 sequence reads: CASSIRGFVSNQPQHF. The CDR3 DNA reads TGTGCCAGTAGTATCAGAGGGTTTGTTAGCAATCAGCCCCAGCATTTT.

The CDR3 spells CAISEGRGVDEQYF. The CDR3, as DNA: TGTGCCATCAGTGAGGGCAGGGGGGTCGACGAGCAGTACTTC. The rearrangement uses TRBV10-3 and TRBJ2-7; D possibly corresponds to TRBD1 (7 bases). The germline V and J ends were trimmed by 2 bases and 5 bases, with 13 bases remaining between them. The CDR3 consists of 14 residues. In germline, CDR1 is ENHRY, CDR2 SYGVKD.

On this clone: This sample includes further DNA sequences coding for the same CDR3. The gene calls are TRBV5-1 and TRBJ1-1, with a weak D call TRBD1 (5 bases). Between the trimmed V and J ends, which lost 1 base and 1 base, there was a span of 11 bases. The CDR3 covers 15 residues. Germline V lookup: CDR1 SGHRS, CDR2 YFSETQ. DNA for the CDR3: TGCGCCAGCAGCTTGACCCAGGGATCGAACACTGAAGCTTTCTTT. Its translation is CASSLTQGSNTEAFF.

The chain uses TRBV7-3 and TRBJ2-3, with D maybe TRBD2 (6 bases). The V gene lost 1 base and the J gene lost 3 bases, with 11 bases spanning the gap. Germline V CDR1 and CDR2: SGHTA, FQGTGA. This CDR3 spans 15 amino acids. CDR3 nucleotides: TGTGCCAGCAGCTTAAATACGGGACTTACAGATACGCAGTATTTT. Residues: CASSLNTGLTDTQYF.

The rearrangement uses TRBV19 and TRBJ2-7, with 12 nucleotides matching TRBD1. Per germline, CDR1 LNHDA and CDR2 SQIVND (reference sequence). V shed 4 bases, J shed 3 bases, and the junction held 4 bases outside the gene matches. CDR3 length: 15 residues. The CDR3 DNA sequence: TGTGCCAGTAGTAGTGGGACAGGGGGCCTCTACGAGCAGTACTTC. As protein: CASSSGTGGLYEQYF.

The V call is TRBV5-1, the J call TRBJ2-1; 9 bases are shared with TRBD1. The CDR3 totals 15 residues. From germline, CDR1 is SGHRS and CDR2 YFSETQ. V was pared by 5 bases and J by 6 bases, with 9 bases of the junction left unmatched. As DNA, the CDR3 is TGCGCCAGCAGAGCCCCCGGGACAGGGACCAATGAGCAGTTCTTC. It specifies CASRAPGTGTNEQFF. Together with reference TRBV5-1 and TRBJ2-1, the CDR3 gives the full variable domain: KAGVTQTPRYLIKTRGQQVTLSCSPISGHRSVSWYQQTPGQGLQFLFEYFSETQRNKGNFPGRFSGRQFSNSRSEMNVSTLELGDSALYLCASRAPGTGTNEQFFGPGTRLTVL.

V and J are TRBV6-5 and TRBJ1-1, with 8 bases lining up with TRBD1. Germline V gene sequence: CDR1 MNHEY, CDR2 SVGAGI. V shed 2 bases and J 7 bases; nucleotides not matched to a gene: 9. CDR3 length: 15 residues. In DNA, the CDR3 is TGTGCCAGCAGTTACCTCGGGACAGGCATGGTTGAAGCTTTCTTT. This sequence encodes CASSYLGTGMVEAFF.

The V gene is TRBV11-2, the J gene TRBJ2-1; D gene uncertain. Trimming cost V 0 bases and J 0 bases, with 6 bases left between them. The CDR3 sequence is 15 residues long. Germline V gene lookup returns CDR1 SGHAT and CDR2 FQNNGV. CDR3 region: CASSLDAGSYNEQFF. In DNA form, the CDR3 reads TGTGCCAGCAGCTTAGATGCAGGCTCCTACAATGAGCAGTTCTTC. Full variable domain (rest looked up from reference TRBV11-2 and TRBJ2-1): EAGVAQSPRYKIIEKRQSVAFWCNPISGHATLYWYQQILGQGPKLLIQFQNNGVVDDSQLPKDRFSAERLKGVDSTLKIQPAKLEDSAVYLCASSLDAGSYNEQFFGPGTRLTVL.

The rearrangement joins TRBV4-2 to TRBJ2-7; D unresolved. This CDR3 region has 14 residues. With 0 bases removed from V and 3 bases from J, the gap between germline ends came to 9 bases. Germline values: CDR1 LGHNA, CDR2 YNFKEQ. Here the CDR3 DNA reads TGTGCCAGCAGCCAAGATAGACTTAACTACGAGCAGTACTTC. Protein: CASSQDRLNYEQYF.